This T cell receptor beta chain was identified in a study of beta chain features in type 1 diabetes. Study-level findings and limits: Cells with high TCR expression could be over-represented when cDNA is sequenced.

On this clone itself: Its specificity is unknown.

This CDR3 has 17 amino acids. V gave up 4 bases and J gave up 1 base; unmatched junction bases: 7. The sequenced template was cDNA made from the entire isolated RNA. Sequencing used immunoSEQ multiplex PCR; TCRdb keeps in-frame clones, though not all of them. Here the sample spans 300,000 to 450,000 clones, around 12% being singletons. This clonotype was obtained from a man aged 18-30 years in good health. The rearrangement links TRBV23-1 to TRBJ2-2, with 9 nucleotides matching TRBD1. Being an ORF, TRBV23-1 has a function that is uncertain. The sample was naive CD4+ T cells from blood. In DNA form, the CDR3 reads TGCGCCAGCAGTCCCTCCGGGACAGGGCAGAACACCGGGGAGCTGTTTTTT. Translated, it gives CASSPSGTGQNTGELFF.